The clone carrying this T cell receptor (beta chain) has only one observation. V dropped 0 bases and J dropped 7 bases, with 10 bases sitting between them. The V gene's germline CDR1 is SGDLS and CDR2 YYNGEE. The CDR3 covers 13 residues. The sample originates from a study of blood T cell repertoires in COVID-19. Assay: immunoSEQ multiplex PCR; the TCRdb copy retains only in-frame clones and omits some. This table holds 160,000 or so clones, 70% to 90% found once. The sample consisted of PBMCs or T cells enriched from blood (not recorded which). The receptor was derived from a man aged 40-55 years who had recovered from COVID-19. This chain links TRBV9 with TRBJ2-5, with D possibly matching TRBD1 (6 bases). This chain's CDR3 is CASSVEGVGTQYF. In DNA, the CDR3 is TGTGCCAGCAGCGTAGAGGGGGTGGGGACCCAGTACTTC.